This T cell receptor (beta chain) originates from a study of shared clonotypes between healthy human individuals. All of the donors resided in Nashville, Tennessee, and each was a Caucasian adult. As concerns this clone: A much larger clone lies a single base off, so this may be a read error.

The CDR3 totals 17 residues. Per the germline V gene, CDR1 is MDHEN and CDR2 is SYDVKM. Measured with immunoSEQ multiplex PCR; TCRdb has only the in-frame clones, and not every one. This sample has 100,000 or so clones, with around 47% found just once. The sample consisted of PBMCs. The genes are TRBV28 and TRBJ1-4, with TRBD1 matching over 12 bases. This receptor was taken from a woman aged 40 to 55 in good health. Some clones in this sample may be carry-over from other donors' samples. CDR3 protein: CASIPGTGGGLDEKLVF. In nucleotides, the CDR3 is TGTGCCAGCATTCCTGGGACAGGGGGCGGTTTAGATGAAAAACTGGTTTTT.